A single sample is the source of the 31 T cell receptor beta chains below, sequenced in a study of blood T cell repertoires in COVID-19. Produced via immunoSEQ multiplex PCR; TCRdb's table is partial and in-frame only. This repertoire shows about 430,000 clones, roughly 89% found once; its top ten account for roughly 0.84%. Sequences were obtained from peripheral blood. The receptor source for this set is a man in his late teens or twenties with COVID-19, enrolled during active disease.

The CDR3, as DNA: TGTGCCAGCAGTGACTCATCCCTAGCGGGGGGTCACAATGAGCAGTTCTTC. It codes for CASSDSSLAGGHNEQFF. The chain joins TRBV6-4 to TRBJ2-1, with 11 nucleotides matching TRBD2. CDR1 is MRHNA and CDR2 is SNTAGT in the germline V gene. The CDR3 is made up of 17 amino acids. J lost 5 bases, V lost 0 bases, and 6 bases had no gene match.

CDR3 sequence: CASSETVTGGDQPQHF. CDR3 DNA sequence: TGTGCCAGCAGCGAAACCGTGACAGGGGGCGATCAGCCCCAGCATTTT. This chain uses TRBV3-1 (or the pseudogene TRBV3-2) with TRBJ1-5; 10 nucleotides match TRBD1. V shed 5 bases, J shed 5 bases, and the junction held 9 bases outside the gene matches. The CDR3 spans 16 residues. Looked up from germline, CDR1 is LGHDT and CDR2 is YNNKEL (reference sequence).

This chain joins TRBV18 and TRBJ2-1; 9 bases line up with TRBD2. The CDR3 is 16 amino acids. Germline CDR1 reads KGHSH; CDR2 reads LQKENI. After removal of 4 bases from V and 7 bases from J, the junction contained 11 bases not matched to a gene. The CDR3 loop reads CASSQTGTSLRNEQFF. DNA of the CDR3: TGTGCCAGCTCACAGACCGGGACTAGCCTAAGGAATGAGCAGTTCTTC. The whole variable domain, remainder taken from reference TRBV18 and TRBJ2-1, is NAGVMQNPRHLVRRRGQEARLRCSPMKGHSHVYWYRQLPEEGLKFMVYLQKENIIDESGMPKERFSAEFPKEGPSILRIQQVVRGDSAAYFCASSQTGTSLRNEQFFGPGTRLTVL.

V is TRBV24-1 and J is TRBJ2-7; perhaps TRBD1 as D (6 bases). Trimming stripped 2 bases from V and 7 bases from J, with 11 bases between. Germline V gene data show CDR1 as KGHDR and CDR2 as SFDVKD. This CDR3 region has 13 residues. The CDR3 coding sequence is TGTGCCACCAGTGATTGGGACCAGGGGGAGCAGTACTTC. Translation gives CATSDWDQGEQYF.

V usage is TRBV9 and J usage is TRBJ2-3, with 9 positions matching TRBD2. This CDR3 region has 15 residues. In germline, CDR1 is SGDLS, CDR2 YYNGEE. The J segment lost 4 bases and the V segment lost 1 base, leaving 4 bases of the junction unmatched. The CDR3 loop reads CASSVSGGLSDTQYF. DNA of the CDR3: TGTGCCAGCAGCGTAAGCGGGGGGTTGTCAGATACGCAGTATTTT. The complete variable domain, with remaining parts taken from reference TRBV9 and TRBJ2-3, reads DSGVTQTPKHLITATGQRVTLRCSPRSGDLSVYWYQQSLDQGLQFLIQYYNGEERAKGNILERFSAQQFPDLHSELNLSSLELGDSALYFCASSVSGGLSDTQYFGPGTRLTVL.

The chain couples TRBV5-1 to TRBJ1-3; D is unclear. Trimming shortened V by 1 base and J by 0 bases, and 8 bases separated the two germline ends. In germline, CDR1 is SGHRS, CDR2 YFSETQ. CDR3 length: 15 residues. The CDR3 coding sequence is TGCGCCAGCAGCTTGCCGAGAAGCTCTGGAAACACCATATATTTT. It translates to CASSLPRSSGNTIYF.

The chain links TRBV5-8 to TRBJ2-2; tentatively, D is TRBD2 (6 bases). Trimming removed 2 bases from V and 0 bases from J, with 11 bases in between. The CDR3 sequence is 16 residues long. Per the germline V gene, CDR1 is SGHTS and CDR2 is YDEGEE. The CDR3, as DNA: TGTGCCAGCAGCTTTGGCGGGACTCCGAACACCGGGGAGCTGTTTTTT. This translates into CASSFGGTPNTGELFF.

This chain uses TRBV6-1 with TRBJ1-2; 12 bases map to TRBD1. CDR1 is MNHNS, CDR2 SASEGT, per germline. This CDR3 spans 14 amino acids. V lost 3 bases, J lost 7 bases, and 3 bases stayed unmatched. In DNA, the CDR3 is TGTGCCAGCAGTGAGGGGACAGGGGGCTTTGGCTACACCTTC. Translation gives CASSEGTGGFGYTF.

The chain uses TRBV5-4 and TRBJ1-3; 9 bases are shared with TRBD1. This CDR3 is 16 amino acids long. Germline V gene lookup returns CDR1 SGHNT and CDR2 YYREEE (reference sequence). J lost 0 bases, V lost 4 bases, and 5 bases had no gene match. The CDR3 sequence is CASSQGQGFSGNTIYF. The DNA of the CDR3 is TGTGCCAGCAGCCAGGGACAGGGCTTCTCTGGAAACACCATATATTTT. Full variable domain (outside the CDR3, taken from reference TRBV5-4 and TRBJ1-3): ETGVTQSPTHLIKTRGQQVTLRCSSQSGHNTVSWYQQALGQGPQFIFQYYREEENGRGNFPPRFSGLQFPNYSSELNVNALELDDSALYLCASSQGQGFSGNTIYFGEGSWLTVV.

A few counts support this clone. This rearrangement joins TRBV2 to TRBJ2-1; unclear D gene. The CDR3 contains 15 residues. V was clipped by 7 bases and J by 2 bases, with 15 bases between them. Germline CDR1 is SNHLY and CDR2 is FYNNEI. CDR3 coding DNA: TGTGCCAGCAAGGTTTTTGCCCTAGCCTACAATGAGCAGTTCTTC. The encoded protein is CASKVFALAYNEQFF.

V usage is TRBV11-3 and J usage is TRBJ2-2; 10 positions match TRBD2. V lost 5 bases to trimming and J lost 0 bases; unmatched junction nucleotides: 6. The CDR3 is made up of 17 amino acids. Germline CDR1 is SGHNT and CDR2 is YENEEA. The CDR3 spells CASSGSGRTTNTGELFF. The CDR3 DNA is TGTGCCAGCAGCGGTAGCGGGAGGACGACGAACACCGGGGAGCTGTTTTTT. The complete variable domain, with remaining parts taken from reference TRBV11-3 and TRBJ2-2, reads EAGVVQSPRYKIIEKKQPVAFWCNPISGHNTLYWYLQNLGQGPELLIRYENEEAVDDSQLPKDRFSAERLKGVDSTLKIQPAELGDSAVYLCASSGSGRTTNTGELFFGEGSRLTVL.

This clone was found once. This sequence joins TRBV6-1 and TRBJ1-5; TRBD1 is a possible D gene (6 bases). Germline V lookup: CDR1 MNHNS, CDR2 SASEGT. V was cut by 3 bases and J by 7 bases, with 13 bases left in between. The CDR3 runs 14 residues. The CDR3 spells CASSEVQGTQPQHF. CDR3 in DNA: TGTGCCAGCAGTGAGGTACAGGGCACCCAGCCCCAGCATTTT.

CDR3 DNA sequence: TGTGCCAGCAGCCGGGGGGGGAATGTCTACAATGAGCAGTTCTTC. Amino acids: CASSRGGNVYNEQFF. V and J are TRBV7-6 and TRBJ2-1; 8 bases are shared with TRBD2. The CDR3 totals 15 residues. Germline-derived CDR1 and CDR2 are SGHVS and FNYEAQ. The ends lost 5 bases at V and 3 bases at J; junction bases unmatched: 6.

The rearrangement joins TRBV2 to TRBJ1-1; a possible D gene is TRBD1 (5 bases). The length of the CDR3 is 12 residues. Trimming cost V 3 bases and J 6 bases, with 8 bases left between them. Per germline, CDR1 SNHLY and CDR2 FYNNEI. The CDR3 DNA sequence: TGTGCCAGCAGTGACTTAGGGGCTGAAGCTTTCTTT. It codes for CASSDLGAEAFF.

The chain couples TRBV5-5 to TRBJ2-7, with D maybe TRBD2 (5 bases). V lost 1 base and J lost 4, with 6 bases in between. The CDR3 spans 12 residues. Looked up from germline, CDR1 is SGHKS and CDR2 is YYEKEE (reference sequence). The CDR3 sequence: CASSLPGYEQYF. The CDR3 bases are TGTGCCAGCAGCTTGCCGGGGTACGAGCAGTACTTC.

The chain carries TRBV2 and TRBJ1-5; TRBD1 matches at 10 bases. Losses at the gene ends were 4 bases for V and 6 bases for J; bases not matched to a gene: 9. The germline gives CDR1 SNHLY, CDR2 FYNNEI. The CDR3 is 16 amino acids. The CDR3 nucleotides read TGTGCCAGCAGTGGGAAGACAGGGGGCGGATCTCAGCCCCAGCATTTT. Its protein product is CASSGKTGGGSQPQHF. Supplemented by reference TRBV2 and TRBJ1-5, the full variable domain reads EPEVTQTPSHQVTQMGQEVILRCVPISNHLYFYWYRQILGQKVEFLVSFYNNEISEKSEIFDDQFSVERPDGSNFTLKIRSTKLEDSAMYFCASSGKTGGGSQPQHFGDGTRLSIL.

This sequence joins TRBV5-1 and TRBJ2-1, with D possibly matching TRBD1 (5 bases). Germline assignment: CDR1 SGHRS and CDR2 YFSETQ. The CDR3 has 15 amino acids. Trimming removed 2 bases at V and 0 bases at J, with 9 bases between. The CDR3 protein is CASSFEGASYNEQFF. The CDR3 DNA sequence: TGCGCCAGCAGCTTTGAAGGGGCCTCCTACAATGAGCAGTTCTTC. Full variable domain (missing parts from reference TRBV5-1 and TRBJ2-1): KAGVTQTPRYLIKTRGQQVTLSCSPISGHRSVSWYQQTPGQGLQFLFEYFSETQRNKGNFPGRFSGRQFSNSRSEMNVSTLELGDSALYLCASSFEGASYNEQFFGPGTRLTVL.

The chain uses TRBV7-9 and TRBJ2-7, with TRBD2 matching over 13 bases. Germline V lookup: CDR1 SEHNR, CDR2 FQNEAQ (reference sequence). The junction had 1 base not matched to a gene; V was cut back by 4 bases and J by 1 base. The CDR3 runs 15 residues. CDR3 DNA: TGTGCCAGCAGCTCGGGACTAGCGGGATCCTACGAGCAGTACTTC. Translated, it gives CASSSGLAGSYEQYF.

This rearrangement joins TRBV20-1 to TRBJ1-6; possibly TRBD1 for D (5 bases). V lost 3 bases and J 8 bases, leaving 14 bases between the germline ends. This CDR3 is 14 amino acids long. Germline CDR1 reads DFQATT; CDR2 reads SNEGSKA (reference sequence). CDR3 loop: CSASKGRGDSPLHF. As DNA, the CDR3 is TGCAGTGCTAGTAAGGGACGGGGGGATTCACCCCTCCACTTT.

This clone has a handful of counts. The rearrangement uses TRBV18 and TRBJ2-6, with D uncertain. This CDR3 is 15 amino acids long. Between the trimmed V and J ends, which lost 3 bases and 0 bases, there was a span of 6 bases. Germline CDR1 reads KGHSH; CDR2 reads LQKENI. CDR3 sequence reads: CASSPPSSGANVLTF. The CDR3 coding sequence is TGTGCCAGCTCACCGCCGAGCTCTGGGGCCAACGTCCTGACTTTC. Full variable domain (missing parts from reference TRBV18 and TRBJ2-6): NAGVMQNPRHLVRRRGQEARLRCSPMKGHSHVYWYRQLPEEGLKFMVYLQKENIIDESGMPKERFSAEFPKEGPSILRIQQVVRGDSAAYFCASSPPSSGANVLTFGAGSRLTVL.

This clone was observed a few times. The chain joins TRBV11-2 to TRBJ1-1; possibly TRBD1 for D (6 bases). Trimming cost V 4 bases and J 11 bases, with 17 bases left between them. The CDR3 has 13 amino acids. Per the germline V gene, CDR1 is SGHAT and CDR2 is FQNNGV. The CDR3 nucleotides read TGTGCCAGCAGCTCGGGGGGCCCTAAGGGGGCTTTCTTT. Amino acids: CASSSGGPKGAFF.

The CDR3 bases are TGTGCCACCAGTGACCCGACAGGGCTTGAAGCTTTCTTT. Encoded protein: CATSDPTGLEAFF. This chain joins TRBV24-1 and TRBJ1-1; the match to TRBD1 covers 7 bases. J gave up 7 bases and V 4 bases, and 5 bases lay outside the gene matches. This CDR3 is 13 amino acids long. The germline V gene has CDR1 KGHDR and CDR2 SFDVKD.

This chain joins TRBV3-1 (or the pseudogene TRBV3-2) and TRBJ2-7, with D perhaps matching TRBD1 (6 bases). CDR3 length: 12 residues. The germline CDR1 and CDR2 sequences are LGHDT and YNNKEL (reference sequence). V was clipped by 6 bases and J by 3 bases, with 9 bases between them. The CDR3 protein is CASSRTDYEQYF. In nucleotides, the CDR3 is TGTGCCAGCAGTCGGACAGACTACGAGCAGTACTTC.

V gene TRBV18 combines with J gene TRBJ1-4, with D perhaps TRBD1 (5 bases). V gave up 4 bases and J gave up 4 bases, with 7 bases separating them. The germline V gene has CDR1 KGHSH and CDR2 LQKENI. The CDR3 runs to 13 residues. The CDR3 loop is CASSRQRNEKLFF. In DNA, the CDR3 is TGTGCCAGCTCACGACAGCGTAATGAAAAACTGTTTTTT.

CDR3: CASSPPPGGRGYTF. CDR3 DNA sequence: TGTGCCAGCAGCCCCCCGCCCGGGGGGAGAGGCTACACCTTC. V gene TRBV3-1 (or the pseudogene TRBV3-2) combines with J gene TRBJ1-2, with a possible D match to TRBD1 (5 bases). The CDR3 is 14 residues long. Germline CDR1 and CDR2: LGHDT and YNNKEL (reference sequence). The V and J ends lost 4 bases and 8 bases respectively, with 17 bases between them.

In DNA form, the CDR3 reads TGTGCCAGCAGCTCGGGGGTTGGGCTAAACTCCTACAATGAGCAGTTCTTC. It encodes CASSSGVGLNSYNEQFF. The rearrangement links TRBV5-6 to TRBJ2-1, with D possibly matching TRBD2 (6 bases). The germline CDR1 and CDR2 sequences are SGHDT and YYEEEE. The CDR3 has 17 amino acids. The V and J ends lost 3 bases and 0 bases respectively, with 16 bases between them.

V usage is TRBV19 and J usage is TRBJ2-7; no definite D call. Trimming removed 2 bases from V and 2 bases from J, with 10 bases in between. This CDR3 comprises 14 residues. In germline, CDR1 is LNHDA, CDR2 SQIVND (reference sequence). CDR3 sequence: CASSISARTYEQYF. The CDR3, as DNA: TGTGCCAGTAGTATATCGGCTAGAACCTACGAGCAGTACTTC.

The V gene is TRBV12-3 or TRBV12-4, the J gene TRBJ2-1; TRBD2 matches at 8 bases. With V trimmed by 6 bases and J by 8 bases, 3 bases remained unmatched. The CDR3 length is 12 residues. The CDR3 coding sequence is TGTGCCAGCAGCCCGGGGGGGGATGAGCAGTTCTTC. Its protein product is CASSPGGDEQFF.

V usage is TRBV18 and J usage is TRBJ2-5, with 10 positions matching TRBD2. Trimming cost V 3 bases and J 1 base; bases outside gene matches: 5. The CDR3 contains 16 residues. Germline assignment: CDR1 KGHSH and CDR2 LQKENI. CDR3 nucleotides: TGTGCCAGCTCACCTAGGACTAGCGGCTTCCAAGAGACCCAGTACTTC. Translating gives CASSPRTSGFQETQYF. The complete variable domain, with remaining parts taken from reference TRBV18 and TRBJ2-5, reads NAGVMQNPRHLVRRRGQEARLRCSPMKGHSHVYWYRQLPEEGLKFMVYLQKENIIDESGMPKERFSAEFPKEGPSILRIQQVVRGDSAAYFCASSPRTSGFQETQYFGPGTRLLVL.

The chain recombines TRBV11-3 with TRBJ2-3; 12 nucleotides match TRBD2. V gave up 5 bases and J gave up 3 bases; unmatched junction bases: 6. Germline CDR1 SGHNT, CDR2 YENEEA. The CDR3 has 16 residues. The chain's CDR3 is CASSPGLAGDTDTQYF. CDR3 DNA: TGTGCCAGCAGCCCGGGACTAGCGGGTGATACAGATACGCAGTATTTT.

CDR3: CASRSAGARTEAFF. The CDR3 DNA sequence: TGTGCCAGCAGATCCGCAGGGGCCCGCACTGAAGCTTTCTTT. V and J are TRBV5-8 and TRBJ1-1, with a possible D match to TRBD1 (6 bases). The CDR3 extends over 14 amino acids. CDR1 and CDR2 (germline): SGHTS, YDEGEE. Trimming removed 5 bases from V and 4 bases from J, with 15 bases in between.